This TCR beta chain originates from a study of blood T cells in healthy people across ages. In germline, CDR1 is SGDLS, CDR2 YYNGEE. The V and J ends lost 4 bases and 3 bases, in that order; junction bases with no gene match: 5. This CDR3 has 15 amino acids. Study-wide results and caveats: Naive T cell percentage strongly correlated with TCR beta diversity.

At least 6 million PBMCs were isolated per sample. This clonotype was picked up a small number of times. Its antigen is undetermined. A second about 6 to 12 cycle PCR used barcoded and J-beta primers. TCRdb re-called the 5' RACE reads through MiXCR, storing one row per CDR3 protein. This table has about 680,000 distinct CDR3 sequences, about half appearing once. V gene TRBV9 combines with J gene TRBJ2-1, with TRBD2 matching over 9 bases. What was sequenced was blood. This TCR derives from a woman in her sixties or seventies in good health. The CDR3, as DNA: TGTGCCAGCAGCCCAAAGCGGGAGGTCTACAATGAGCAGTTCTTC. Translated: CASSPKREVYNEQFF.